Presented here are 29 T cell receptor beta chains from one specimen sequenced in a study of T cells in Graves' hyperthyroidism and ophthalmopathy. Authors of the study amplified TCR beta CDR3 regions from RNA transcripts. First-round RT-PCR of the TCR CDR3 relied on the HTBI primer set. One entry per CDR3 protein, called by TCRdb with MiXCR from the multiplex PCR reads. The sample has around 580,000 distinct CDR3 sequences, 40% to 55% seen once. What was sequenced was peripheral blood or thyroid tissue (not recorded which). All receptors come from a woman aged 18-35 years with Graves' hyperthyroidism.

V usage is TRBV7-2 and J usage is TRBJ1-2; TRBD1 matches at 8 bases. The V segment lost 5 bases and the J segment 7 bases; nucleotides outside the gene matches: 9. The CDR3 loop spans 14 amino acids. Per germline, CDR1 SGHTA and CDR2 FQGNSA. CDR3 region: CASSSGQGHLGYTF. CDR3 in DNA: TGTGCCAGCAGCAGCGGACAGGGCCACCTTGGCTACACCTTC.

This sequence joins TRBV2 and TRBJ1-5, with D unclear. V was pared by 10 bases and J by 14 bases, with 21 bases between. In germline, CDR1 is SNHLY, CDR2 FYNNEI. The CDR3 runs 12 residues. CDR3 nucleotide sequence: TGTGCCAAACAACGGTTGGCGGAATACGAGCATTTT. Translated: CAKQRLAEYEHF.

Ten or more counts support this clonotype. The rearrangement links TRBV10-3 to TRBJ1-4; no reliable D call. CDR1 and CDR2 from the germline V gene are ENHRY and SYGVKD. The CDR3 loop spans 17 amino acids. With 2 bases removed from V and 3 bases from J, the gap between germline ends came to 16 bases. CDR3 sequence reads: CAISEGGGLGANEKLFF. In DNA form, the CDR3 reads TGTGCCATCAGTGAGGGCGGAGGCCTTGGGGCTAATGAAAAACTGTTTTTT.

This CDR3 is CASSEVGRNGYTF. CDR3 nucleotides: TGTGCCAGCAGTGAAGTGGGGCGGAATGGCTACACCTTC. The chain recombines TRBV25-1 with TRBJ1-2, with TRBD1 as a possible D gene (5 bases). Germline V gene sequence: CDR1 MGHDK, CDR2 SYGVNS. This CDR3 spans 13 amino acids. V dropped 2 bases and J dropped 6 bases, with 10 bases sitting between them.

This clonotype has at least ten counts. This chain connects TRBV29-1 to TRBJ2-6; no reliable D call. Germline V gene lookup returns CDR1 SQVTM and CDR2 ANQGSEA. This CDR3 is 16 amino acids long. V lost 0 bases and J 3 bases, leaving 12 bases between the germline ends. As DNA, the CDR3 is TGCAGCGTTGAAGAATTTGCAGTCGGTGGGGCCAACGTCCTGACTTTC. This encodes CSVEEFAVGGANVLTF.

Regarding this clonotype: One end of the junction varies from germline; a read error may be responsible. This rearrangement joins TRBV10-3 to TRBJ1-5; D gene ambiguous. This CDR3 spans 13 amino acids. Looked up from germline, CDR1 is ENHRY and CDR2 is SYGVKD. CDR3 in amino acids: CASSFEGPQPQHF. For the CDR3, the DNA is TGTGCCAGCAGTTTTGAGGGCCCTCAGCCCCAGCATTTT.

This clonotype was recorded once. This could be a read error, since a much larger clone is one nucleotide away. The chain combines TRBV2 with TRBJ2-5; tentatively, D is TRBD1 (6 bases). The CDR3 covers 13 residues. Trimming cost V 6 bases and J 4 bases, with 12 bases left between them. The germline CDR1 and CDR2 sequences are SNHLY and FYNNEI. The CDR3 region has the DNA TGTGCCAGCAGGCAAGCAGGGGTAGAGACCCAGTACTTC. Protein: CASRQAGVETQYF.

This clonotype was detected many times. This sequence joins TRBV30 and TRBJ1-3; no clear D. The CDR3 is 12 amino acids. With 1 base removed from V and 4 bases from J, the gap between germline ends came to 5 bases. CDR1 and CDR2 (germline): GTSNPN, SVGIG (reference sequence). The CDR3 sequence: CAWSEPGNTIYF. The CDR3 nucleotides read TGTGCCTGGAGTGAGCCGGGAAACACCATATATTTT.

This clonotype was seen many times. The CDR3 coding sequence is TGCAGTGCTAGAAGACAGTCCGGGTCTGGGGCCAACGTCCTGACTTTC. Its translation: CSARRQSGSGANVLTF. The chain carries TRBV20-1 and TRBJ2-6, with a tentative D call TRBD1 (5 bases). This CDR3 has 16 amino acids. The germline gives CDR1 DFQATT, CDR2 SNEGSKA (reference sequence). Trimming left V 2 bases short and J 1 base short, with 12 bases between.

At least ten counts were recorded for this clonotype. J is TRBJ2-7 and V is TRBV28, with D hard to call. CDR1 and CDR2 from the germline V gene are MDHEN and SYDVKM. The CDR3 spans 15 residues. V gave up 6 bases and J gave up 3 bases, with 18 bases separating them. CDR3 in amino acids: CASSPSTTLVYEQYF. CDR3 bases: TGTGCCAGCAGCCCCTCTACGACTCTCGTCTACGAGCAGTACTTC.

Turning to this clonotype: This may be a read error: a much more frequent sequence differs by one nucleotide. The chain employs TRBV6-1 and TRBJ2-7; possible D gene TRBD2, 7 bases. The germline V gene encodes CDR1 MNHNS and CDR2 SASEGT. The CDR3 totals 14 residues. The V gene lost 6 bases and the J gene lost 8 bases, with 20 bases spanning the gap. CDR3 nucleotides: TGTGCCAGCAGGTCAGCGGGAAGGGGGTGGCAGCAGTACTTC. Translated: CASRSAGRGWQQYF.

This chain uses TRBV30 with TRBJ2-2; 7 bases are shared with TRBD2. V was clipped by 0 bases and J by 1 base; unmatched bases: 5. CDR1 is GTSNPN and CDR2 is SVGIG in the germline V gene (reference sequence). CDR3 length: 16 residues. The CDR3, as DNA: TGTGCCTGGAGTGTAGGGGACTACCTGAACACCGGGGAGCTGTTTTTT. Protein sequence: CAWSVGDYLNTGELFF.

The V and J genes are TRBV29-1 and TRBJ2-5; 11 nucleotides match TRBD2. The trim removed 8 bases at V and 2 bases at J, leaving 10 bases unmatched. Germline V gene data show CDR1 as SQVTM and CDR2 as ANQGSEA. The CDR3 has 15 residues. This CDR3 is CSSFTGTSGQETQYF. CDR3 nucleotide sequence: TGCAGCAGTTTTACAGGGACTAGCGGACAAGAGACCCAGTACTTC.

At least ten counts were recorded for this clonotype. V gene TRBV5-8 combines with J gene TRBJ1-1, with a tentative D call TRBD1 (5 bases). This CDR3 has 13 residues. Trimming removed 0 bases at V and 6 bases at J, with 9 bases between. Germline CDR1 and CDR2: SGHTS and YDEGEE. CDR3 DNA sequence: TGTGCCAGCAGCTTGGTTGCGGGGGCTGAAGCTTTCTTT. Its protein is CASSLVAGAEAFF.

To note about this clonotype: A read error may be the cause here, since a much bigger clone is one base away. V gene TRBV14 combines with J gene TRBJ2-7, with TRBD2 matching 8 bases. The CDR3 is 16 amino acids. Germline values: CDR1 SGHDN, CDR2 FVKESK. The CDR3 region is CAGSPPGTSVPDEQYF. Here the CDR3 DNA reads TGTGCCGGCAGCCCCCCCGGGACTAGTGTTCCCGACGAGCAGTACTTC.

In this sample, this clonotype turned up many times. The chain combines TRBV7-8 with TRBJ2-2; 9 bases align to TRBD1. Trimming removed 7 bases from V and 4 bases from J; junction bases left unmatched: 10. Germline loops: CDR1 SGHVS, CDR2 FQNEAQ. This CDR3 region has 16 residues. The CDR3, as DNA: TGTGCCAGCACCAGGGGGGACAGGGCGACCACCGGGGAGCTGTTTTTT. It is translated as CASTRGDRATTGELFF.

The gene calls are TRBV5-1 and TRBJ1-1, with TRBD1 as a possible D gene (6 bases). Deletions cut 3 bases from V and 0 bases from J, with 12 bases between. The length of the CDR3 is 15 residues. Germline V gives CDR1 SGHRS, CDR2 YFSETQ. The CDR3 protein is CASSSTGQMNTEAFF. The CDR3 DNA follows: TGCGCCAGCAGCTCCACTGGACAGATGAACACTGAAGCTTTCTTT.

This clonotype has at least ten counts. CDR3 nucleotides: TGTGCCAGCAGCTTAGACGTTTACGGGTCTTCCTACGAGCAGTACTTC. Translation gives CASSLDVYGSSYEQYF. The chain employs TRBV7-9 and TRBJ2-7; D gene unclear. Germline CDR1 is SEHNR and CDR2 is FQNEAQ (reference sequence). The CDR3 extends over 16 amino acids. V was clipped by 1 base and J by 1 base, with 14 bases between them.

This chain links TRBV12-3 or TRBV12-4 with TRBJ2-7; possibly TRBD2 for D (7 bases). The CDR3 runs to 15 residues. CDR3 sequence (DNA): TGTGCTAGTGCTCAAGGGGGGGCCAGCGTATACGAGCAGTACTTC. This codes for CASAQGGASVYEQYF.

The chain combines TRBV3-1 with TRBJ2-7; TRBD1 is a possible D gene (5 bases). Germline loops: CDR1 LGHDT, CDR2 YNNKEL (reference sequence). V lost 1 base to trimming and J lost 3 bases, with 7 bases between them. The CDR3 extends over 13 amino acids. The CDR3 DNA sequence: TGTGCCAGCAGCCAAGTAGGGGACTACGAGCAGTACTTC. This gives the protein CASSQVGDYEQYF.

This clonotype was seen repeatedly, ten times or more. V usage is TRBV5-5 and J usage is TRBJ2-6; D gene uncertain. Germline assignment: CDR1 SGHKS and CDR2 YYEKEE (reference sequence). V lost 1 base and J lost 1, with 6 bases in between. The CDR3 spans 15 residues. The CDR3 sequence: CASSLRHSGANVLTF. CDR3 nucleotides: TGTGCCAGCAGCTTGAGACATTCTGGGGCCAACGTCCTGACTTTC.

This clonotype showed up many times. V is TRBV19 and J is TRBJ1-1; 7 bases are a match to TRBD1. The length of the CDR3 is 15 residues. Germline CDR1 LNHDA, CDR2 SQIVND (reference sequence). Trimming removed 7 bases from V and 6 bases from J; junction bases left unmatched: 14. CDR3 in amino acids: CASMGYRGRNPEAFF. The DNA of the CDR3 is TGTGCCAGTATGGGGTACAGGGGAAGGAATCCTGAAGCTTTCTTT.

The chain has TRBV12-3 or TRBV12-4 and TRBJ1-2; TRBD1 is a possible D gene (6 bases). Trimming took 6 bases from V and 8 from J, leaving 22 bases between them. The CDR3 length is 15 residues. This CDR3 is CASSRFLYRDWGYTF. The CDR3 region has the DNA TGTGCCAGCAGCCGGTTCCTCTACAGGGACTGGGGCTACACCTTC.

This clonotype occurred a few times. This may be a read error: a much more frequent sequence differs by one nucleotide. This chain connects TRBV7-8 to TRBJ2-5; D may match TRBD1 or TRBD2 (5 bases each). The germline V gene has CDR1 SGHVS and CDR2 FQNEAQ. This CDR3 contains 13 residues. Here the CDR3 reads CAGSLGHQETQYF. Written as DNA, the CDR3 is TGTGCCGGCAGCTTGGGACACCAAGAGACCCAGTACTTC.

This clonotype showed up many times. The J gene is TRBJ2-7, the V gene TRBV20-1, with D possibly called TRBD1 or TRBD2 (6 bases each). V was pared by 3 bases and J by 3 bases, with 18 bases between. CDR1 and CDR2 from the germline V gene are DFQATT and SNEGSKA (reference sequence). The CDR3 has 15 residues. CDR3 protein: CSASPLGGPDYEQYF. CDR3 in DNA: TGCAGTGCTAGTCCTCTGGGGGGCCCGGACTACGAGCAGTACTTC.

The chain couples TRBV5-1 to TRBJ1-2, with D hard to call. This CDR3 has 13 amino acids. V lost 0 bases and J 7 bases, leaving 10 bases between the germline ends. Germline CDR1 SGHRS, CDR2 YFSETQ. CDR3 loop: CASSLDGWGGYTF. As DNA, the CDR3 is TGCGCCAGCAGCTTGGATGGATGGGGTGGCTACACCTTC. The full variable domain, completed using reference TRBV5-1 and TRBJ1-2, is KAGVTQTPRYLIKTRGQQVTLSCSPISGHRSVSWYQQTPGQGLQFLFEYFSETQRNKGNFPGRFSGRQFSNSRSEMNVSTLELGDSALYLCASSLDGWGGYTFGSGTRLTVV.

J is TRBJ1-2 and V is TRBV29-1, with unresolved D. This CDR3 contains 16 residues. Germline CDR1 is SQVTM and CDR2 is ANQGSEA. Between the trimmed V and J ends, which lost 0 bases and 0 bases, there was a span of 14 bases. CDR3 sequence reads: CSVEDPLKTSNYGYTF. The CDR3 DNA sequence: TGCAGCGTTGAAGATCCCCTCAAGACCTCTAACTATGGCTACACCTTC.

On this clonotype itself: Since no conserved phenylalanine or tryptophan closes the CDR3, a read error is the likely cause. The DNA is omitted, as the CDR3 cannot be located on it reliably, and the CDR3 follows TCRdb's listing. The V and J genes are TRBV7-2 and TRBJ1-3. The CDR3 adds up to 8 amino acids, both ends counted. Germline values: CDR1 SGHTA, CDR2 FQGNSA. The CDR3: CASSSWEG.

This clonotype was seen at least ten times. The CDR3 loop reads CASSYLKDTGVGSPLHF. Written as DNA, the CDR3 is TGTGCCAGCAGTTACCTAAAAGATACAGGGGTCGGTTCACCCCTCCACTTT. This chain uses TRBV6-5 with TRBJ1-6, with 7 bases identical to TRBD1. This CDR3 spans 17 amino acids. The V and J ends lost 2 bases and 9 bases, in that order; junction bases with no gene match: 13. Germline V gene data show CDR1 as MNHEY and CDR2 as SVGAGI.